The present T cell receptor beta chain was sequenced within a study of regulatory T cells in long-lasting Graves disease. Study outcomes and limitations: Among samples with persistent disease, TRBV28, TRBJ1-2 and TRBJ2-5 were favored.

The germline V gene encodes CDR1 MGHRA and CDR2 YSYEKL. CDR3 length: 14 amino acids. V lost 3 bases to trimming and J lost 1 base; unmatched junction nucleotides: 0. Time point here: newly diagnosed GD, antithyroid drugs for less than 3 months. Researchers made the TCR library from RNA that was extracted from PBMCs. Patients all came to the study from an endocrinology department in Xi'an, China. Comments on this clonotype: What it binds is unknown.

Building the TCR beta libraries relied on iRepertoire HTBI primers, and CDR3 regions underwent Arm-PCR. The authors' processing: Throughout the samples, researchers identified some 57 TRBV and 14 TRBJ segments. One entry per CDR3 protein, called by TCRdb with MiXCR from the multiplex PCR reads. For this entry, the V and J calls and clone size follow TCRdb and not the study's own pipeline. The sample contains 440,000 or so distinct CDR3 sequences, around 14% of which appear only once. The sample was also reused in another study, on T cells in Graves' hyperthyroidism and ophthalmopathy. That source adds: Blood samples included most of the expanded thyroid clonotypes exceeding 0.001.

This receptor was taken from a woman aged 25 to 45 with Graves disease. The specimen comprised peripheral blood mononuclear cells (PBMCs), sampled at new diagnosis, from a patient treated with antithyroid drugs. This rearrangement joins TRBV4-1 to TRBJ1-3; 7 nucleotides agree with TRBD1. The CDR3 sequence: CASSQTGSGNTIYF. CDR3 sequence (DNA): TGCGCCAGCAGCCAGACAGGGTCTGGAAACACCATATATTTT.